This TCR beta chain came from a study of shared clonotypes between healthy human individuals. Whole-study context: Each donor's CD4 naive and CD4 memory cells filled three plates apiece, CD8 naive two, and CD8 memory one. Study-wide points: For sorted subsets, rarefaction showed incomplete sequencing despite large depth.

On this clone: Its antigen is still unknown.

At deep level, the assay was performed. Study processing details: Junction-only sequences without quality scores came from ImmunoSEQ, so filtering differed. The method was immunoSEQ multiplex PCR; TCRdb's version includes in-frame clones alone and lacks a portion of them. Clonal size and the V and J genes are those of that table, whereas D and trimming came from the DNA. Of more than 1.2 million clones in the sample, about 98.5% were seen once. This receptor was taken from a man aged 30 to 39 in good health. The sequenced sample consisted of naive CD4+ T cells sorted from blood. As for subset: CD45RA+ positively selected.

CDR3 amino acids: CASSSYSEETQYF. The CDR3 nucleotides are TGTGCCAGCAGCTCGTACTCGGAAGAGACCCAGTACTTC. The genes are TRBV11-3 and TRBJ2-5, with no clear D. V was pared by 4 bases and J by 3 bases, with 9 bases between. Germline V lookup: CDR1 SGHNT, CDR2 YENEEA. The CDR3 runs to 13 residues.